This T cell receptor (beta chain) was profiled in a study of lymphopenia after photon versus proton radiotherapy. Broader study findings: Relative stability marked proton patients; photon patients lost diversity and naive cells. Only patients who died were analyzed for survival; proton advantage is unproven. Oligoclonal CD8+ Temra expansion after nadir drove photon patients' diversity drop.

Clones were sequenced by immunoSEQ multiplex PCR, and TCRdb holds only the in-frame ones, with some missing. The sample has roughly 45,000 clones; 85% to 90% are singletons. As to this clone: As yet, its antigen is unknown.

V was shortened by 4 bases and J by 0 bases, with 10 bases between the two germline ends. This CDR3 has 15 residues. Germline V gene sequence: CDR1 KGHSH, CDR2 LQKENI. The receptor was isolated from a man aged 35-49 years with gastric cancer. The chain joins TRBV18 to TRBJ1-3, with D uncertain. The specimen comprised peripheral blood, sampled from a patient treated with photon-based radiotherapy. CDR3 in DNA: TGTGCCAGCTCACTACTGGGGTACTCTGGAAACACCATATATTTT. It encodes CASSLLGYSGNTIYF.